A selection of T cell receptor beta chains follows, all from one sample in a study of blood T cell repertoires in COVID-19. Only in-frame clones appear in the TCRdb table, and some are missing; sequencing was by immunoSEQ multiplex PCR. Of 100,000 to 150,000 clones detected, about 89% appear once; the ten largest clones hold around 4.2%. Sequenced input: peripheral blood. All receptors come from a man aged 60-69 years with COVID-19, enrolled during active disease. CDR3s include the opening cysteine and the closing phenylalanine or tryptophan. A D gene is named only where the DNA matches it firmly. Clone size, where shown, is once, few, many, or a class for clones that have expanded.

cdr3_aa: CASNPLGVENRGYGYTF
cdr3_nt: TGTGCCAGCAACCCCCTGGGTGTGGAGAATCGGGGATATGGCTACACCTTC
clone_size: NA
j_call: TRBJ1-2
v_call: TRBV6-2/TRBV6-3
d_call: NA

cdr3_aa: CASSQRGQGARETQYF
cdr3_nt: TGCGCCAGCAGCCAGAGGGGACAGGGGGCAAGAGAGACCCAGTACTTC
clone_size: NA
j_call: TRBJ2-5
v_call: TRBV4-1
d_call: TRBD1

cdr3_aa: CASSYWDRAGLSYEQYF
cdr3_nt: TGTGCCAGCAGCTACTGGGACAGGGCCGGGCTCTCCTACGAGCAGTACTTC
clone_size: NA
j_call: TRBJ2-7
v_call: TRBV11-2
d_call: TRBD1

cdr3_aa: CASSAWADSNQPQHF
cdr3_nt: TGTGCCAGCAGCGCCTGGGCAGATAGCAATCAGCCCCAGCATTTT
clone_size: NA
j_call: TRBJ1-5
v_call: TRBV9
d_call: NA

cdr3_aa: CASSQDLWTFEAFF
cdr3_nt: TGTGCCAGCAGCCAAGATTTATGGACATTTGAAGCTTTCTTT
clone_size: NA
j_call: TRBJ1-1
v_call: TRBV3-1/TRBV3-2
d_call: NA

cdr3_aa: CASSPGTVSNQPQHF
cdr3_nt: TGTGCCAGCAGTCCCGGGACAGTTAGCAATCAGCCCCAGCATTTT
clone_size: NA
j_call: TRBJ1-5
v_call: TRBV6-2/TRBV6-3
d_call: TRBD1

cdr3_aa: CASSLRSGGASYEQYF
cdr3_nt: TGTGCCAGCAGCTTACGGTCGGGAGGGGCCTCCTACGAGCAGTACTTC
clone_size: NA
j_call: TRBJ2-7
v_call: TRBV11-2
d_call: TRBD2

cdr3_aa: CASSPTGGRGYGYTF
cdr3_nt: TGTGCCAGCAGCCCTACGGGGGGCAGGGGCTATGGCTACACCTTC
clone_size: once
j_call: TRBJ1-2
v_call: TRBV11-2
d_call: NA

cdr3_aa: CASSLGGSDWPTQYF
cdr3_nt: TGTGCCAGCAGCTTAGGGGGCAGCGATTGGCCCACCCAGTACTTC
clone_size: NA
j_call: TRBJ2-5
v_call: TRBV7-9
d_call: NA

cdr3_aa: CASSLARSGATTNEKLFF
cdr3_nt: TGTGCCAGCAGCTTAGCGCGCTCAGGCGCCACAACTAATGAAAAACTGTTTTTT
clone_size: NA
j_call: TRBJ1-4
v_call: TRBV7-9
d_call: NA

cdr3_aa: CASSADRNQPQHF
cdr3_nt: TGTGCCAGCAGTGCGGACAGGAATCAGCCCCAGCATTTT
clone_size: NA
j_call: TRBJ1-5
v_call: TRBV12-3/TRBV12-4
d_call: TRBD1

cdr3_aa: CATSRDRGRGPFIGYTF
cdr3_nt: TGTGCCACCAGCAGAGATCGGGGCAGGGGGCCTTTTATAGGCTACACCTTC
clone_size: NA
j_call: TRBJ1-2
v_call: TRBV15
d_call: TRBD1

cdr3_aa: CASSRQGSDTQYF
cdr3_nt: TGTGCCAGCAGCCGACAGGGTTCAGATACGCAGTATTTT
clone_size: NA
j_call: TRBJ2-3
v_call: TRBV4-2
d_call: TRBD1

cdr3_aa: CASGRGLGEKLFF
cdr3_nt: TGTGCTAGTGGCCGGGGGTTGGGTGAAAAACTGTTTTTT
clone_size: NA
j_call: TRBJ1-4
v_call: TRBV12-5
d_call: NA

cdr3_aa: CASSDPREAGELFF
cdr3_nt: TGTGCCAGCAGTGATCCCAGGGAGGCCGGGGAGCTGTTTTTT
clone_size: NA
j_call: TRBJ2-2
v_call: TRBV6-1
d_call: NA

cdr3_aa: CASSNRRVSNQPQHF
cdr3_nt: TGTGCCAGTAGCAACCGCAGGGTCAGCAATCAGCCCCAGCATTTT
clone_size: NA
j_call: TRBJ1-5
v_call: TRBV19
d_call: NA

cdr3_aa: CASSSKNTGELFF
cdr3_nt: TGTGCCAGCAGCTCTAAAAACACCGGGGAGCTGTTTTTT
clone_size: NA
j_call: TRBJ2-2
v_call: TRBV7-3
d_call: NA

cdr3_aa: CASGKTGLYEQYF
cdr3_nt: TGTGCCAGCGGAAAAACGGGACTTTACGAGCAGTACTTC
clone_size: NA
j_call: TRBJ2-7
v_call: TRBV5-6
d_call: NA

cdr3_aa: CASRPGLGEQYF
cdr3_nt: TGTGCCAGCAGACCGGGACTAGGCGAGCAGTACTTC
clone_size: NA
j_call: TRBJ2-7
v_call: TRBV6-6
d_call: TRBD2

cdr3_aa: CASSSLGTGPSGNTIYF
cdr3_nt: TGTGCCAGTAGTTCATTGGGGACAGGGCCTTCTGGAAACACCATATATTTT
clone_size: few
j_call: TRBJ1-3
v_call: TRBV19
d_call: TRBD1

cdr3_aa: CASSYSIPPDEQYF
cdr3_nt: TGTGCCAGCAGTTACTCGATCCCCCCGGACGAGCAGTACTTC
clone_size: NA
j_call: TRBJ2-7
v_call: TRBV6-5
d_call: NA

cdr3_aa: CASSPRDRRRYEQYF
cdr3_nt: TGTGCCAGCTCACCTCGGGACAGGCGACGCTACGAGCAGTACTTC
clone_size: NA
j_call: TRBJ2-7
v_call: TRBV18
d_call: TRBD1

cdr3_aa: CASSPTPTENTEAFF
cdr3_nt: TGTGCCAGCAGCCCCACTCCGACAGAGAACACTGAAGCTTTCTTT
clone_size: NA
j_call: TRBJ1-1
v_call: TRBV5-6
d_call: NA

cdr3_aa: CASSLIDWSQKHVLHF
cdr3_nt: TGTGCCAGCTCACTAATCGATTGGAGCCAAAAGCATGTCCTCCACTTT
clone_size: NA
j_call: TRBJ1-6
v_call: TRBV18
d_call: NA

cdr3_aa: CASSQNRGFNEKLFF
cdr3_nt: TGTGCCAGCAGCCAGAACAGGGGGTTTAATGAAAAACTGTTTTTT
clone_size: NA
j_call: TRBJ1-4
v_call: TRBV4-2
d_call: TRBD1

cdr3_aa: CASSYQAGASYEQYF
cdr3_nt: TGTGCCAGCAGCTATCAGGCAGGGGCATCCTACGAGCAGTACTTC
clone_size: NA
j_call: TRBJ2-7
v_call: TRBV3-1/TRBV3-2
d_call: NA

cdr3_aa: CASSPPYGRGDEKLFF
cdr3_nt: TGTGCCAGCTCACCCCCTTACGGGCGGGGGGATGAAAAACTGTTTTTT
clone_size: NA
j_call: TRBJ1-4
v_call: TRBV18
d_call: NA

cdr3_aa: CASRQHGRTNQPQHF
cdr3_nt: TGTGCCAGCAGACAACACGGGAGGACCAATCAGCCCCAGCATTTT
clone_size: NA
j_call: TRBJ1-5
v_call: TRBV6-5
d_call: NA

cdr3_aa: CASSIWRGGNTEAFF
cdr3_nt: TGTGCCAGCAGCATATGGAGGGGGGGAAACACTGAAGCTTTCTTT
clone_size: NA
j_call: TRBJ1-1
v_call: TRBV7-2
d_call: NA

cdr3_aa: CSVGPGGGETQYF
cdr3_nt: TGCAGCGTTGGTCCGGGGGGCGGGGAGACCCAGTACTTC
clone_size: NA
j_call: TRBJ2-5
v_call: TRBV29-1
d_call: NA

cdr3_aa: CASSLARANYGYTF
cdr3_nt: TGTGCCAGCAGCTTAGCCAGGGCGAACTATGGCTACACCTTC
clone_size: NA
j_call: TRBJ1-2
v_call: TRBV7-9
d_call: NA

cdr3_aa: CASSLVSGDGYTF
cdr3_nt: TGTGCCAGCAGCTTAGTATCGGGAGATGGCTACACCTTC
clone_size: NA
j_call: TRBJ1-2
v_call: TRBV7-2
d_call: NA

cdr3_aa: CASSQQGGDSGNTIYF
cdr3_nt: TGCGCCAGCAGTCAACAGGGGGGTGACTCTGGAAACACCATATATTTT
clone_size: NA
j_call: TRBJ1-3
v_call: TRBV5-1
d_call: TRBD1

cdr3_aa: CASSDRGQVQPQHF
cdr3_nt: TGTGCCAGCAGTGACAGGGGGCAGGTTCAGCCCCAGCATTTT
clone_size: NA
j_call: TRBJ1-5
v_call: TRBV6-1
d_call: TRBD1

cdr3_aa: CASSLNRGRDTEAFF
cdr3_nt: TGTGCCAGCAGCTTAAACCGGGGGAGGGACACTGAAGCTTTCTTT
clone_size: NA
j_call: TRBJ1-1
v_call: TRBV7-3
d_call: NA

cdr3_aa: CASSQLNQPQHF
cdr3_nt: TGTGCCAGCAGCCAACTGAATCAGCCCCAGCATTTT
clone_size: NA
j_call: TRBJ1-5
v_call: TRBV3-1/TRBV3-2
d_call: NA

cdr3_aa: CASSLVPRETNYGYTF
cdr3_nt: TGTGCCAGCAGCTTAGTGCCGAGGGAGACTAACTATGGCTACACCTTC
clone_size: NA
j_call: TRBJ1-2
v_call: TRBV7-2
d_call: NA

cdr3_aa: CSAGGQGSYGYTF
cdr3_nt: TGCAGCGCAGGGGGACAGGGCAGCTATGGCTACACCTTC
clone_size: NA
j_call: TRBJ1-2
v_call: TRBV29-1
d_call: TRBD1

cdr3_aa: CASSYGDREAVGNQPQHF
cdr3_nt: TGTGCCAGCAGTTACGGGGACAGGGAGGCAGTTGGCAATCAGCCCCAGCATTTT
clone_size: NA
j_call: TRBJ1-5
v_call: TRBV6-2/TRBV6-3
d_call: TRBD1

cdr3_aa: CASSDPGYEQYF
cdr3_nt: TGCGCCAGCAGTGATCCGGGCTACGAGCAGTACTTC
clone_size: once
j_call: TRBJ2-7
v_call: TRBV10-1
d_call: NA

cdr3_aa: CASSKALFGDNNRGSYGYTF
cdr3_nt: TGTGCCAGCAGCAAAGCGCTTTTTGGGGACAACAATAGGGGTTCTTATGGCTACACCTTC
clone_size: NA
j_call: TRBJ1-2
v_call: TRBV21-1
d_call: NA

cdr3_aa: CASSMGQTPGNTIYF
cdr3_nt: TGTGCCAGTAGTATGGGACAGACGCCTGGAAACACCATATATTTT
clone_size: NA
j_call: TRBJ1-3
v_call: TRBV19
d_call: TRBD1

cdr3_aa: CASSDSAARTGELFF
cdr3_nt: TGTGCCAGCAGTGACTCCGCGGCCCGTACCGGGGAGCTGTTTTTT
clone_size: NA
j_call: TRBJ2-2
v_call: TRBV6-4
d_call: NA

cdr3_aa: CASSPTGGVNYGYTF
cdr3_nt: TGCGCCAGCAGTCCTACGGGGGGCGTGAACTATGGCTACACCTTC
clone_size: NA
j_call: TRBJ1-2
v_call: TRBV10-2
d_call: NA

cdr3_aa: CASSLGAGVVDTQYF
cdr3_nt: TGCGCCAGCAGCTTGGGGGCAGGGGTGGTGGATACGCAGTATTTT
clone_size: once
j_call: TRBJ2-3
v_call: TRBV5-1
d_call: NA

cdr3_aa: CASNIARTPNTEAFF
cdr3_nt: TGTGCCAGTAATATTGCTAGGACACCTAACACTGAAGCTTTCTTT
clone_size: NA
j_call: TRBJ1-1
v_call: TRBV19
d_call: NA

cdr3_aa: CASSVTDSGNTIYF
cdr3_nt: TGTGCCAGCAGCGTCACCGACAGTGGAAACACCATATATTTT
clone_size: NA
j_call: TRBJ1-3
v_call: TRBV9
d_call: NA

cdr3_aa: CASGGRPNQPQHF
cdr3_nt: TGTGCCAGCGGGGGCCGCCCGAATCAGCCCCAGCATTTT
clone_size: NA
j_call: TRBJ1-5
v_call: TRBV6-5
d_call: NA

cdr3_aa: CASSSPPAGEETQYF
cdr3_nt: TGTGCCAGCAGTTCGCCCCCCGCGGGGGAAGAGACCCAGTACTTC
clone_size: NA
j_call: TRBJ2-5
v_call: TRBV28
d_call: TRBD2

cdr3_aa: CASSFGQGSIGYTF
cdr3_nt: TGTGCCAGCAGCTTCGGACAGGGCTCTATAGGGTACACCTTC
clone_size: NA
j_call: TRBJ1-2
v_call: TRBV5-6
d_call: TRBD1

cdr3_aa: CASSVGRSQETQYF
cdr3_nt: TGTGCCAGCAGCGTAGGGCGGTCCCAAGAGACCCAGTACTTC
clone_size: NA
j_call: TRBJ2-5
v_call: TRBV9
d_call: NA

cdr3_aa: CASSLRDSNTDTQYF
cdr3_nt: TGTGCCAGCAGCCTAAGGGACAGTAACACAGATACGCAGTATTTT
clone_size: NA
j_call: TRBJ2-3
v_call: TRBV13
d_call: TRBD1

cdr3_aa: CASSPGQGRRDGELFF
cdr3_nt: TGCGCCAGCAGCCCGGGACAGGGAAGAAGGGACGGGGAGCTGTTTTTT
clone_size: once
j_call: TRBJ2-2
v_call: TRBV5-1
d_call: TRBD1